Each of the 28 T cell receptor beta chains below was sequenced from the same sample in a study of cytomegalovirus exposure and HLA in healthy donors. PCR used 60 Vbeta primers and 13 Jbeta primers. TCRdb's copy holds only in-frame clones and misses some; the assay was immunoSEQ multiplex PCR. The table has under 150,000 clones, 80% to 85% seen once. The sequenced sample consisted of PBMCs. Source of these receptors: a man younger than 35 in good health and CMV-seronegative.

Only a few counts were recorded for this clone. The chain joins TRBV30 to TRBJ1-2; tentative D call: TRBD1 (5 bases). Between the trimmed V and J ends, which lost 0 bases and 2 bases, there was a span of 13 bases. Germline V gene sequence: CDR1 GTSNPN, CDR2 SVGIG (reference sequence). The CDR3 loop spans 15 amino acids. The CDR3 DNA follows: TGTGCCTGGAGTGTACGAGACAGTAAGAACTATGGCTACACCTTC. It translates to CAWSVRDSKNYGYTF.

This clone was picked up one time. The chain is built from TRBV29-1 and TRBJ2-7; D remains unclear. The ends were cut back, 4 bases at V and 5 bases at J, with 15 bases in the middle. The CDR3 extends over 13 amino acids. Germline V lookup: CDR1 SQVTM, CDR2 ANQGSEA. The CDR3 loop is CSVVISYHHEQYF. Written as DNA, the CDR3 is TGCAGCGTTGTAATTAGCTATCACCACGAGCAGTACTTC.

The chain recombines TRBV7-8 with TRBJ1-4; the D gene is possibly TRBD1 (5 bases). Germline V gene data show CDR1 as SGHVS and CDR2 as FQNEAQ. The CDR3 extends over 14 amino acids. The germline V and J ends were trimmed by 5 bases and 7 bases, with 14 bases remaining between them. CDR3 DNA: TGTGCCAGCAGCGACGGGACTTGGGGTGAAAAACTGTTTTTT. Residues: CASSDGTWGEKLFF.

The chain combines TRBV18 with TRBJ1-1; 8 positions match TRBD1. V was pared by 3 bases and J by 1 base, with 4 bases of the junction left unmatched. Germline-derived CDR1 and CDR2 are KGHSH and LQKENI. The CDR3 length is 15 residues. CDR3 bases: TGTGCCAGCTCACCCCCGGGACAGGCGAACACTGAAGCTTTCTTT. Encoded protein: CASSPPGQANTEAFF.

The V and J genes are TRBV9 and TRBJ2-7; TRBD1 is a possible D gene (5 bases). The CDR3 has 15 amino acids. CDR1 and CDR2 (germline): SGDLS, YYNGEE. Trimming removed 4 bases at V and 3 bases at J, with 17 bases between. The CDR3, as DNA: TGTGCCAGCAGCCCAGGACACAACCTTAACTACGAGCAGTACTTC. Protein product: CASSPGHNLNYEQYF.

The table lists this clone with a count of one. The rearrangement links TRBV7-8 to TRBJ2-5; D may be TRBD2 (6 bases). Trimming shortened V by 4 bases and J by 3 bases, and 12 bases separated the two germline ends. The CDR3 consists of 14 residues. Germline V gives CDR1 SGHVS, CDR2 FQNEAQ. CDR3 region: CASSSFGSKETQYF. CDR3 nucleotides: TGTGCCAGCAGCTCGTTCGGGAGTAAAGAGACCCAGTACTTC.

The chain employs TRBV30 and TRBJ1-2; possibly TRBD1 for D (6 bases). The V and J ends lost 4 bases and 7 bases respectively, with 19 bases between them. The CDR3 spans 14 residues. Germline CDR1 is GTSNPN and CDR2 is SVGIG (reference sequence). This CDR3 is CAWTTGRGESGYTF. CDR3 nucleotide sequence: TGTGCCTGGACAACCGGGAGGGGGGAGAGTGGCTACACCTTC. Full variable domain (missing parts from reference TRBV30 and TRBJ1-2): SQTIHQWPATLVQPVGSPLSLECTVEGTSNPNLYWYRQAAGRGLQLLFYSVGIGQISSEVPQNLSASRPQDRQFILSSKKLLLSDSGFYLCAWTTGRGESGYTFGSGTRLTVV.

The V call is TRBV6-4, the J call TRBJ1-2; D gene uncertain. V lost 2 bases to trimming and J lost 4 bases, with 11 bases between them. The CDR3 length is 14 residues. Germline V gene lookup returns CDR1 MRHNA and CDR2 SNTAGT. The CDR3 coding sequence is TGTGCCAGCAGTGACAAGCCTGGTTTCTATGGCTACACCTTC. Translation gives CASSDKPGFYGYTF.

This CDR3 reads CATRIPGLNYGYTF. DNA for the CDR3: TGTGCCACACGAATACCGGGTCTTAACTATGGCTACACCTTC. The chain recombines TRBV2 with TRBJ1-2; D uncertain. V lost 10 bases, J lost 1 base, and 16 bases lay in between. The CDR3 loop spans 14 amino acids. From germline, CDR1 is SNHLY and CDR2 FYNNEI.

The chain joins TRBV18 to TRBJ2-5; TRBD1 agrees at 11 bases. The CDR3 is 14 residues long. Germline CDR1 is KGHSH and CDR2 is LQKENI. Trimming cost V 5 bases and J 4 bases; bases outside gene matches: 3. CDR3 in DNA: TGTGCCAGCTCAGCGGACAGGGGGCGAGAGACCCAGTACTTC. Amino acid sequence: CASSADRGRETQYF.

This clone came up once. This rearrangement joins TRBV14 to TRBJ2-1; a weak D match, TRBD1 (5 bases). V lost 0 bases, J lost 8 bases, and 11 bases lay in between. CDR1 is SGHDN, CDR2 FVKESK, per germline. The CDR3 runs to 14 residues. This CDR3 reads CASSQDLGPHEQFF. The CDR3 DNA reads TGTGCCAGCAGCCAAGATCTGGGGCCCCATGAGCAGTTCTTC.

The chain employs TRBV6-5 and TRBJ1-2, with 8 positions matching TRBD1. This CDR3 has 15 amino acids. Trimming took 6 bases from V and 6 from J; bases not matched to a gene: 12. Germline assignment: CDR1 MNHEY and CDR2 SVGAGI. The CDR3, as DNA: TGTGCCAGCAGGCGCAGAAAACAGGGGGACGATGGCTACACCTTC. As protein: CASRRRKQGDDGYTF.

The count of this clone is one. The chain links TRBV6-4 to TRBJ2-7; tentative D call: TRBD2 (5 bases). The CDR3 contains 11 residues. Germline CDR1 reads MRHNA; CDR2 reads SNTAGT. Trimming removed 11 bases at V and 0 bases at J, with 8 bases between. The CDR3 region has the DNA TGTGCCCTGGGGAGCTCCTACGAGCAGTACTTC. Residues: CALGSSYEQYF.

In this sample, this clone turned up once. V and J are TRBV30 and TRBJ2-3; 11 positions agree with TRBD2. This CDR3 spans 16 amino acids. Trimming at V came to 1 base and at J to 4 bases, leaving 7 bases not matched to a gene. Per the germline V gene, CDR1 is GTSNPN and CDR2 is SVGIG (reference sequence). Here the CDR3 DNA reads TGTGCCTGGAGTGATTGGTATAGCGGGGGGGCAGATACGCAGTATTTT. This translates into CAWSDWYSGGADTQYF.

The rearrangement uses TRBV2 and TRBJ1-5, with D unresolved. Germline CDR1 is SNHLY and CDR2 is FYNNEI. Between the trimmed V and J ends, which lost 3 bases and 1 base, there was a span of 7 bases. The CDR3 spans 14 residues. The CDR3 coding sequence is TGTGCCAGCAGTGATGGAGGGAGCAATCAGCCCCAGCATTTT. Translation gives CASSDGGSNQPQHF.

This chain connects TRBV7-3 to TRBJ1-5; the match to TRBD1 covers 7 bases. The CDR3 has 15 residues. The germline V gene encodes CDR1 SGHTA and CDR2 FQGTGA. The V and J ends lost 2 bases and 4 bases, in that order; junction bases with no gene match: 5. The DNA for the CDR3 is TGTGCCAGCAGCTTAGAGGGACAGAGAAATCAGCCCCAGCATTTT. Amino acids: CASSLEGQRNQPQHF.

The J gene is TRBJ2-2, the V gene TRBV4-3; D might be TRBD1 (5 bases). V lost 1 base and J lost 0, with 6 bases in between. Germline lookup yields CDR1 LGHNA and CDR2 YSLEER. The CDR3 is 15 amino acids. CDR3 in amino acids: CASSQVRANTGELFF. Here the CDR3 DNA reads TGCGCCAGCAGCCAAGTCAGGGCGAACACCGGGGAGCTGTTTTTT.

This sequence joins TRBV6-5 and TRBJ1-5; D uncertain. The V end lost 2 bases, the J end lost 4 bases, and 9 bases lay between the germline ends. The CDR3 is 14 amino acids. In germline, CDR1 is MNHEY, CDR2 SVGAGI. The CDR3 bases are TGTGCCAGCAGTTACAGCGGGGTTAATCAGCCCCAGCATTTT. This sequence encodes CASSYSGVNQPQHF.

The J gene is TRBJ1-1, the V gene TRBV28; D gene unclear. Between the trimmed V and J ends, which lost 2 bases and 8 bases, there was a span of 9 bases. This CDR3 region has 12 residues. CDR1 and CDR2 from the germline V gene are MDHEN and SYDVKM. CDR3 in DNA: TGTGCCAGCAGTTTAAGACGGGAAGAAGCTTTCTTT. This codes for CASSLRREEAFF. Supplemented by reference TRBV28 and TRBJ1-1, the full variable domain reads DVKVTQSSRYLVKRTGEKVFLECVQDMDHENMFWYRQDPGLGLRLIYFSYDVKMKEKGDIPEGYSVSREKKERFSLILESASTNQTSMYLCASSLRREEAFFGQGTRLTVV.

This clone was detected a few times. The J gene is TRBJ1-2, the V gene TRBV9; 7 bases agree with TRBD1. Germline-derived CDR1 and CDR2 are SGDLS and YYNGEE. The V and J ends lost 4 bases and 6 bases, in that order; junction bases with no gene match: 12. This CDR3 spans 15 amino acids. The CDR3 nucleotides are TGTGCCAGCAGCTTCAACGACAGGGTCATTGATGGCTACACCTTC. This translates into CASSFNDRVIDGYTF.

The V gene is TRBV18, the J gene TRBJ2-3; D might be TRBD2 (6 bases). Germline CDR1 is KGHSH and CDR2 is LQKENI. This CDR3 comprises 15 residues. Between the trimmed V and J ends, which lost 2 bases and 0 bases, there was a span of 9 bases. The CDR3 spells CASSPVGGSTDTQYF. In DNA form, the CDR3 reads TGTGCCAGCTCACCAGTGGGGGGTAGCACAGATACGCAGTATTTT.

V is TRBV10-1 and J is TRBJ1-5; unclear D gene. The CDR3 runs to 13 residues. Trimming shortened V by 5 bases and J by 3 bases, and 8 bases separated the two germline ends. Germline CDR1 WNHNN, CDR2 SYGVQD (reference sequence). CDR3 sequence reads: CASSQEFNQPQHF. In DNA, the CDR3 is TGCGCCAGCAGTCAGGAATTCAATCAGCCCCAGCATTTT.

The chain joins TRBV2 to TRBJ2-7; D perhaps matches TRBD2 (6 bases). This CDR3 is built from 19 residues. V shed 4 bases and J shed 3 bases, with 28 bases lying between them. CDR1 and CDR2 (germline): SNHLY, FYNNEI. CDR3 in amino acids: CASSATTFKPGERNYEQYF. The CDR3, as DNA: TGTGCCAGCAGTGCGACGACTTTTAAACCGGGAGAGCGGAACTACGAGCAGTACTTC.

The gene calls are TRBV6-1 and TRBJ2-7; 8 bases line up with TRBD1. CDR1 is MNHNS and CDR2 is SASEGT in the germline V gene. The junction had 2 bases not matched to a gene; V was cut back by 0 bases and J by 1 base. CDR3 length: 15 amino acids. The CDR3 spells CASSEADRDSYEQYF. The CDR3 nucleotides are TGTGCCAGCAGTGAAGCGGACAGGGATTCCTACGAGCAGTACTTC.

The genes are TRBV6-5 and TRBJ2-1, with a possible D match to TRBD1 (6 bases). Trimming left V 6 bases short and J 2 bases short, with 14 bases between. The CDR3 totals 15 residues. CDR1 is MNHEY, CDR2 SVGAGI, per germline. The CDR3 DNA reads as TGTGCCAGCAGCCTTACAGGGAAACCCTACAATGAGCAGTTCTTC. This sequence encodes CASSLTGKPYNEQFF.

The rearrangement joins TRBV6-6 to TRBJ2-7; D is possibly TRBD1 (5 bases). Between the trimmed V and J ends, which lost 5 bases and 7 bases, there was a span of 18 bases. Germline-derived CDR1 and CDR2 are MNHNY and SVGAGI (reference sequence). The CDR3 is made up of 14 amino acids. The chain's CDR3 is CASSTTTASREQYF. The CDR3 DNA reads TGTGCCAGCAGTACAACGACAGCCTCGAGAGAGCAGTACTTC.

The rearrangement uses TRBV28 and TRBJ1-5; the D gene is possibly TRBD1 (5 bases). Trimming left V 10 bases short and J 10 bases short, with 23 bases between. There are 14 residues in the CDR3. Germline CDR1 is MDHEN and CDR2 is SYDVKM. The CDR3 region has the DNA TGTGCCACCATCTCGGGGACGGGGGATCGACCCCAGCATTTT. It is translated as CATISGTGDRPQHF. Full variable domain (rest looked up from reference TRBV28 and TRBJ1-5): DVKVTQSSRYLVKRTGEKVFLECVQDMDHENMFWYRQDPGLGLRLIYFSYDVKMKEKGDIPEGYSVSREKKERFSLILESASTNQTSMYLCATISGTGDRPQHFGDGTRLSIL.

The J gene is TRBJ1-4, the V gene TRBV7-2, with D perhaps matching TRBD1 (6 bases). The germline CDR1 and CDR2 sequences are SGHTA and FQGNSA. Trimming took 0 bases from V and 8 from J, leaving 16 bases between them. The CDR3 covers 16 residues. The CDR3 DNA sequence: TGTGCCAGCAGCTTAGCGCCCCAGGGGATTCGAGAAAAACTGTTTTTT. It codes for CASSLAPQGIREKLFF. The full variable domain, rest sourced from reference TRBV7-2 and TRBJ1-4, is GAGVSQSPSNKVTEKGKDVELRCDPISGHTALYWYRQSLGQGLEFLIYFQGNSAPDKSGLPSDRFSAERTGGSVSTLTIQRTQQEDSAVYLCASSLAPQGIREKLFFGSGTQLSVL.